A selection of T cell receptor beta chains follows, all from one sample in a study of cytomegalovirus exposure and HLA in healthy donors. The protocol was immunoSEQ multiplex PCR, while the TCRdb copy is restricted to in-frame clones and leaves out a portion. In the table there are 150,000 or so clones, roughly 80% of which are singletons. Sequencing was performed on PBMCs. Receptors were obtained from a man aged 40-49 years in good health and CMV-seropositive. Each CDR3 is given with its conserved first and last residue. The D gene is left open where the match is weak. The size entry is marked missing in some rows and otherwise reads once, few, many or a size class.

len	v_gene	abundance	j_gene	d_gene	CDR3aa	CDR3nt
14	TRBV7-9	-	TRBJ2-7	-	CASSLRSRDYEQYF	TGTGCCAGCAGCTTACGGTCCCGGGACTACGAGCAGTACTTC
13	TRBV7-9	-	TRBJ2-7	-	CASSFTGSNEQYF	TGTGCCAGCAGCTTTACAGGGTCGAACGAGCAGTACTTC
17	TRBV2	-	TRBJ2-7	TRBD1	CASTNRPGQSSSYEQYF	TGTGCCAGCACAAACCGACCGGGACAGAGCAGCTCCTACGAGCAGTACTTC
17	TRBV10-3	few	TRBJ2-3	TRBD2	CAISEPGVAGGTDTQYF	TGTGCCATCAGTGAGCCTGGGGTAGCGGGAGGAACAGATACGCAGTATTTT
13	TRBV6-1	-	TRBJ1-2	-	CASSGGHSRFYTF	TGTGCCAGCAGTGGGGGACACTCCAGGTTCTACACCTTC
16	TRBV7-2	-	TRBJ2-7	TRBD2	CASSLAGTSGTYEQYF	TGTGCCAGCAGCTTAGCGGGGACTAGCGGGACCTACGAGCAGTACTTC
11	TRBV7-2	-	TRBJ2-1	TRBD1	CASSSGQTQFF	TGTGCCAGCAGCTCGGGACAGACGCAGTTCTTC
14	TRBV12-5	few	TRBJ1-5	-	CASGSTVSNQPQHF	TGTGCTAGTGGTTCGACAGTTAGCAATCAGCCCCAGCATTTT
14	TRBV2	-	TRBJ1-1	TRBD1	CASSPDRLNTGAFF	TGTGCCAGCAGTCCGGACAGGTTGAACACTGGAGCTTTCTTT
14	TRBV28	few	TRBJ2-7	-	CASSLLGIAYEQYF	TGTGCCAGCAGTTTACTAGGTATAGCCTACGAGCAGTACTTC
14	TRBV5-4	-	TRBJ2-7	TRBD1	CASSPDRVIDEQYF	TGTGCCAGCAGCCCGGACAGGGTAATCGACGAGCAGTACTTC
16	TRBV7-3	-	TRBJ2-3	TRBD2	CASSLTAGTTPQTQYF	TGTGCCAGCAGCTTAACGGCCGGGACTACCCCGCAGACGCAGTATTTT
14	TRBV5-4	-	TRBJ2-1	TRBD1	CASSPQGAYNEQFF	TGTGCCAGCAGCCCACAGGGGGCCTACAATGAGCAGTTCTTC
15	TRBV5-1	-	TRBJ2-7	-	CASSPLGAGRLEQYF	TGCGCCAGCAGCCCTCTGGGGGCAGGCCGTCTCGAGCAGTACTTC
15	TRBV5-4	-	TRBJ2-7	TRBD2	CASSSQREAIHEQYF	TGTGCCAGCAGCTCCCAGCGGGAGGCAATCCACGAGCAGTACTTC
18	TRBV4-1	-	TRBJ2-3	-	CASSQVHRQGTSTDTQYF	TGCGCCAGCAGCCAAGTCCATAGGCAGGGTACTAGCACAGATACGCAGTATTTT
12	TRBV5-4	-	TRBJ1-1	-	CASSWEGFEAFF	TGTGCCAGCAGCTGGGAGGGATTTGAAGCTTTCTTT
12	TRBV11-2	-	TRBJ2-7	-	CASSPDRYEQYF	TGTGCCAGCAGCCCAGACAGGTACGAGCAGTACTTC
15	TRBV12-5	-	TRBJ2-5	-	CASGPTGPQGETQYF	TGTGCTAGTGGTCCCACAGGACCACAAGGGGAGACCCAGTACTTC
15	TRBV19	-	TRBJ1-1	TRBD1	CASSILGQGNTEAFF	TGTGCCAGTAGTATCCTCGGACAGGGGAACACTGAAGCTTTCTTT
15	TRBV25-1	many	TRBJ1-1	-	CASSDRGDTHTEAFF	TGTGCCAGCAGTGATAGAGGGGACACCCACACTGAAGCTTTCTTT
14	TRBV7-8	-	TRBJ2-2	TRBD1	CASSSHRGPGELFF	TGTGCCAGCAGCTCACACAGGGGGCCCGGGGAGCTGTTTTTT
14	TRBV13	-	TRBJ1-1	-	CASSLLSGVPEAFF	TGTGCCAGCAGCTTACTGTCAGGGGTCCCTGAAGCTTTCTTT
14	TRBV5-5	-	TRBJ2-7	-	CASSKRQATYEQYF	TGTGCCAGCAGCAAACGACAGGCGACCTACGAGCAGTACTTC
14	TRBV28	-	TRBJ1-2	-	CASTLGPGVYGYTF	TGTGCCAGCACCCTGGGTCCAGGGGTCTATGGCTACACCTTC
15	TRBV19	-	TRBJ2-3	TRBD2	CASSMTSGDLDTQYF	TGTGCCAGTAGTATGACTAGCGGGGACCTAGATACGCAGTATTTT
19	TRBV19	-	TRBJ1-2	TRBD1	CASSSGVATPTQGALGYTF	TGTGCCAGTAGTAGCGGAGTGGCCACCCCCACACAGGGGGCCCTTGGCTACACCTTC
11	TRBV19	-	TRBJ2-7	-	CASSQSYEQYF	TGTGCCAGTAGTCAGTCCTACGAGCAGTACTTC
14	TRBV10-3	-	TRBJ1-2	-	CAISETGPLYGYTF	TGTGCCATCAGTGAAACAGGGCCACTCTATGGCTACACCTTC
15	TRBV5-5	few	TRBJ2-7	-	CASSLAAGGTYEQYF	TGTGCCAGCAGCTTGGCGGCAGGGGGGACCTACGAGCAGTACTTC
19	TRBV10-3	-	TRBJ2-3	TRBD2	CAISGQREPLAESTDTQYF	TGTGCCATCAGTGGTCAGCGGGAGCCCCTTGCGGAAAGCACAGATACGCAGTATTTT
14	TRBV9	once	TRBJ2-1	-	CASSRYPTGNEQFF	TGTGCCAGCAGCCGGTACCCAACCGGGAATGAGCAGTTCTTC
16	TRBV5-1	-	TRBJ1-4	TRBD1	CASSSPGTGGREKLFF	TGCGCCAGCAGCTCTCCCGGGACAGGGGGCCGTGAAAAACTGTTTTTT
16	TRBV2	-	TRBJ2-1	TRBD2	CASSAPTSGNYNEQFF	TGTGCCAGCAGTGCCCCTACTAGCGGGAATTACAATGAGCAGTTCTTC
13	TRBV10-3	-	TRBJ2-3	-	CAISEAKPDTQYF	TGTGCCATCAGTGAGGCGAAGCCAGATACGCAGTATTTT
14	TRBV2	-	TRBJ1-1	TRBD1	CASSRDRGGTEAFF	TGTGCCAGCAGTCGGGACAGGGGGGGGACTGAAGCTTTCTTT
14	TRBV6-1	-	TRBJ2-5	-	CASRARVGQETQYF	TGTGCCAGCCGGGCCAGGGTCGGGCAAGAGACCCAGTACTTC
14	TRBV7-2	few	TRBJ2-7	-	CASSLAAGNYEQYF	TGTGCCAGCAGCTTAGCTGCAGGGAACTACGAGCAGTACTTC
14	TRBV6-5	-	TRBJ2-7	TRBD2	CASSSRGGLGEQYF	TGTGCCAGCAGTTCCCGCGGGGGACTCGGCGAGCAGTACTTC
14	TRBV18	-	TRBJ1-5	TRBD1	CASSRGTGGQPQHF	TGTGCCAGCTCACGAGGGACAGGGGGTCAGCCCCAGCATTTT
17	TRBV19	-	TRBJ2-1	TRBD2	CASSMTVWSSGRNEQFF	TGTGCCAGTAGTATGACTGTTTGGAGTAGCGGGAGGAATGAGCAGTTCTTC
11	TRBV20-1	-	TRBJ1-1	-	CSARSGFEAFF	TGCAGTGCTAGGTCGGGGTTTGAAGCTTTCTTT
14	TRBV4-3	few	TRBJ2-2	-	CASSYSQGPGELFF	TGCGCCAGCAGTTACTCACAGGGTCCCGGGGAGCTGTTTTTT
12	TRBV19	few	TRBJ2-5	-	CASTGSEETQYF	TGTGCCAGTACAGGATCGGAAGAGACCCAGTACTTC
15	TRBV5-6	-	TRBJ1-3	TRBD1	CASSPQGGSGNTIYF	TGTGCCAGCAGCCCACAGGGGGGTTCTGGAAACACCATATATTTT
13	TRBV7-9	-	TRBJ1-2	-	CASSAGQNYGYTF	TGTGCCAGCAGCGCAGGACAGAACTATGGCTACACCTTC
14	TRBV18	-	TRBJ2-7	-	CASSPGQGRYEQYF	TGTGCCAGCTCACCAGGCCAGGGTCGCTACGAGCAGTACTTC
15	TRBV7-2	-	TRBJ2-7	-	CASSLNRGRVDEQYF	TGTGCCAGCAGCCTCAACCGGGGTCGGGTGGACGAGCAGTACTTC
11	TRBV28	once	TRBJ2-7	-	CASSPAYEQYF	TGTGCCAGCAGTCCCGCCTACGAGCAGTACTTC
18	TRBV6-7	-	TRBJ1-5	-	CAKIPPRQGPYSNQPQHF	TGTGCCAAAATTCCACCTCGCCAGGGGCCCTATAGCAATCAGCCCCAGCATTTT
15	TRBV6-1	-	TRBJ1-2	-	CASSESPLGGYGYTF	TGTGCCAGCAGTGAATCACCCCTCGGCGGCTATGGCTACACCTTC
14	TRBV2	-	TRBJ1-2	-	CASSEERFNYGYTF	TGTGCCAGCAGTGAAGAGCGATTTAACTATGGCTACACCTTC
13	TRBV19	-	TRBJ2-7	TRBD1	CASSSGQGYEQYF	TGTGCCAGTAGCTCGGGACAGGGGTACGAGCAGTACTTC
14	TRBV2	-	TRBJ2-7	TRBD2	CASIEQAGGAEQYF	TGTGCCAGCATCGAACAGGCGGGAGGTGCCGAGCAGTACTTC
14	TRBV10-3	-	TRBJ2-7	TRBD2	CAISVAGETYEQYF	TGTGCCATCAGTGTAGCGGGGGAAACCTACGAGCAGTACTTC
15	TRBV2	-	TRBJ1-3	-	CASSEARAAGNTIYF	TGTGCCAGCAGTGAAGCGCGGGCGGCCGGCAACACCATATATTTT
13	TRBV29-1	-	TRBJ1-1	-	CSVEVRPDTEAFF	TGCAGCGTTGAAGTGAGGCCAGACACTGAAGCTTTCTTT
15	TRBV5-5	-	TRBJ1-2	TRBD1	CASIMIGQAGYGYTF	TGTGCCAGCATCATGATAGGACAGGCGGGCTATGGCTACACCTTC
16	TRBV28	-	TRBJ1-1	TRBD1	CASSRGTGGANTEAFF	TGTGCCAGCAGCCGTGGGACAGGTGGGGCAAACACTGAAGCTTTCTTT
15	TRBV21-1	-	TRBJ2-5	-	CASSIDRGSGETQYF	TGTGCCAGCAGCATCGATAGGGGCAGTGGGGAGACCCAGTACTTC